Sequencing of this T cell receptor (beta chain) was carried out in a study of cytomegalovirus exposure and HLA in healthy donors. Study-wide results and caveats: The study flagged around 150 TCR beta chains as cytomegalovirus-associated. Researchers reported that three CMV-associated chains were confirmed in vitro as CMV antigen-specific. Reports described diagnosis of cytomegalovirus status by the classifier as highly specific and sensitive.

Comments on this clone: Antigen unknown.

Some clones are missing from TCRdb's copy, which holds only in-frame ones; the method was immunoSEQ multiplex PCR. The repertoire includes 170,000 or so clones, 80% to 85% of them detected once, and about 2.8% sits in the top ten. The trim removed 4 bases at V and 6 bases at J, leaving 6 bases unmatched. The CDR3 consists of 15 residues. Germline CDR1 and CDR2: SGHDN and FVKESK. The donors were in the roughly 110-subject validation cohort; that cohort was separate from the approximately 700-subject first cohort. The chain joins TRBV14 to TRBJ1-2, with 12 positions matching TRBD1. The sequenced material came from PBMCs. The origin of this receptor is a woman aged 18 to 35 in good health and CMV-seropositive. As DNA, the CDR3 is TGTGCCAGCAGCCTATCGGGACAGGGGGCCGATGGCTACACCTTC. It translates to CASSLSGQGADGYTF.